This record looks at one T cell receptor (beta chain) sequence and its context. CDR3 length equals 15 residues. Unmatched junction bases numbered 14, after V lost 6 bases and J lost 5 bases. Germline values: CDR1 SQVTM, CDR2 ANQGSEA. The data originate from a study of blood T cell repertoires in COVID-19. Overall study: Acute-phase and convalescent COVID-19 samples originated in the United States, Italy and Spain. PBMCs, B-cell-depleted T cells, or T cells provided the cDNA or gDNA that made up the material.

Produced via immunoSEQ multiplex PCR; TCRdb's table is partial and in-frame only. Of 150,000 to 200,000 clones in the sample, approximately 84% were seen once. The sequenced sample consisted of peripheral blood. The V gene is TRBV29-1, the J gene TRBJ2-7; 9 bases match TRBD1. The sequence was collected from a human donor with acute or convalescent COVID-19. The donor label of this sample is uncertain. The chain's CDR3 is CSVQKSGTGNHEQYF. Here the CDR3 DNA reads TGCAGCGTGCAGAAATCCGGGACAGGGAACCACGAGCAGTACTTC.